The 6 T cell receptor beta chains in this list originate from one sample, sequenced in a study of T-cell memory formation after mild COVID-19. MiXCR was run by TCRdb on the 5' RACE reads, yielding one entry per CDR3 protein. Here the sample spans approximately 440,000 distinct CDR3 sequences, around 19% being singletons. The specimen was PBMCs or a T cell subset sorted from them (not recorded which). The receptor source for this set is an adult woman who had mild COVID-19 (a few samples of this study predate the infection). Cell type and time point are not known.

This clonotype was detected only a few times. This chain uses TRBV24-1 with TRBJ1-1; weak D call: TRBD1 (6 bases). The CDR3 contains 13 residues. CDR1 is KGHDR, CDR2 SFDVKD, per germline. V lost 9 bases to trimming and J lost 2 bases, with 12 bases between them. The DNA for the CDR3 is TGTGCCACCCGAAGGGGGGACAACACTGAAGCTTTCTTT. It specifies CATRRGDNTEAFF.

The table lists this clonotype with a count of one. This chain joins TRBV7-9 and TRBJ1-6; D ambiguous. V shed 4 bases and J shed 10 bases, with 8 bases lying between them. Germline V CDR1 and CDR2: SEHNR, FQNEAQ (reference sequence). The CDR3 spans 12 residues. The CDR3 spells CASSSSRSPLHF. Here the CDR3 DNA reads TGTGCCAGCAGCTCGTCTAGGTCACCCCTCCACTTT.

This clonotype was counted between two and nine times. The V gene is TRBV14, the J gene TRBJ2-7; 9 positions agree with TRBD1. CDR3 length: 16 residues. Germline assignment: CDR1 SGHDN and CDR2 FVKESK. J was trimmed by 2 bases and V by 1 base; bases with no gene match: 6. The CDR3 region is CASSQVGQGPPYEQYF. The CDR3 region has the DNA TGTGCCAGCAGCCAAGTGGGACAGGGACCCCCCTACGAGCAGTACTTC.

This clonotype was seen a handful of times. The V and J genes are TRBV2 and TRBJ2-3, with D possibly matching TRBD2 (5 bases). This CDR3 has 15 residues. CDR1 and CDR2 from the germline V gene are SNHLY and FYNNEI. The V gene lost 4 bases and the J gene lost 2 bases, with 13 bases spanning the gap. The CDR3 DNA is TGTGCCAGCAGTGCTTCCCCGGGAACCACAGATACGCAGTATTTT. This codes for CASSASPGTTDTQYF.

This clonotype was seen a handful of times. The rearrangement joins TRBV7-2 to TRBJ2-1; D remains unclear. V lost 1 base and J 1 base, leaving 8 bases between the germline ends. The germline V gene encodes CDR1 SGHTA and CDR2 FQGNSA. The CDR3 sequence is 15 residues long. The CDR3 loop is CASSLVVLSYNEQFF. CDR3 in DNA: TGTGCCAGCAGCTTAGTGGTTTTATCCTACAATGAGCAGTTCTTC.

The chain recombines TRBV11-2 with TRBJ1-1; perhaps TRBD1 as D (6 bases). The CDR3 consists of 13 residues. V was pared by 5 bases and J by 10 bases, with 17 bases between. Germline assignment: CDR1 SGHAT and CDR2 FQNNGV. CDR3 amino acids: CASSPAGDAGAFF. CDR3 nucleotides: TGTGCCAGCAGCCCCGCAGGGGATGCTGGAGCTTTCTTT.